The rows below give T cell receptor beta chains drawn from one sample of a study of blood T cell repertoires in COVID-19. Produced via immunoSEQ multiplex PCR; TCRdb's table is partial and in-frame only. The sample lists 110,000 or so clones; 75% to 90% were seen once. The material sequenced was peripheral blood. The receptors stem from a woman aged 60 to 75 with COVID-19, enrolled during active disease. Each CDR3 is given with its conserved first and last residue. D genes are given only for firm matches. Where a row states a size, it is once, few, many or the class of an expanded clone; other rows omit it.

V	size	D	J	DNA	CDR3
TRBV5-6	-	-	TRBJ1-4	TGTGCCAGCAGCTTTGGCGGCGGGGATGAAAAACTGTTTTTT	CASSFGGGDEKLFF
TRBV4-1	-	-	TRBJ1-5	TGCGCCAGCAGCCACCCCATTCGGGGAAATAGCAATCAGCCCCAGCATTTT	CASSHPIRGNSNQPQHF
TRBV3-1/TRBV3-2	-	TRBD1	TRBJ1-1	TGTGCCAGCAGCCAGCAAACCGGGACAGGGTTCCCTGAAGCTTTCTTT	CASSQQTGTGFPEAFF
TRBV7-9	-	-	TRBJ2-7	TGTGCCAGCAGCTTTCCAGGAAGAGCATCCTACGAGCAGTACTTC	CASSFPGRASYEQYF
TRBV2	-	-	TRBJ1-5	TGTGCCAGCTCGTTGACAGGTGGCCTGTTAGGTCAGCCCCAGCATTTT	CASSLTGGLLGQPQHF
TRBV29-1	once	-	TRBJ1-2	TGCAGCGTTGAAGATCTTGAGGGAATTTATGGCTACACCTTC	CSVEDLEGIYGYTF
TRBV7-9	-	-	TRBJ2-7	TGTGCCAGCAGCCCTTCGGGGGTAACAGTCGGGGACTTC	CASSPSGVTVGDF
TRBV6-1	-	-	TRBJ1-4	TGTGCCAGCAGTGAAACGGCAGGGCCTAATGAAAAACTGTTTTTT	CASSETAGPNEKLFF
TRBV6-5	-	TRBD1	TRBJ1-5	TGTGCCAGCACCAGAGTGACAGGGACCAATCAGCCCCAGCATTTT	CASTRVTGTNQPQHF
TRBV14	once	TRBD1	TRBJ2-7	TGTGCCAGCAGCCATTTTAGAACAGGGGGCTACGAGCAGTACTTC	CASSHFRTGGYEQYF
TRBV7-8	-	TRBD1	TRBJ2-3	TGTGCCAGCAGCTTCCCGGGACAGTCGTCACAAGATACGCAGTATTTT	CASSFPGQSSQDTQYF
TRBV9	-	TRBD2	TRBJ2-5	TGTGCCAGCAGCGAAGGACTAGCGGGGGGGCCCCAGTACTTC	CASSEGLAGGPQYF